This T cell receptor (beta chain) was documented in a study of blood T cell repertoires in COVID-19. On the study more broadly: COVID-19 samples from acute and convalescent phases originated in the United States, Italy and Spain.

Patients in Seattle were enrolled during active infection, then followed longitudinally. In the original analysis: Amplification of reference gene primers provided the estimated nucleated cell counts. The protocol was immunoSEQ multiplex PCR, while the TCRdb copy is restricted to in-frame clones and leaves out a portion. That table supplies the V and J calls and clone size; D and trimming were determined from the DNA. The profile covers 350,000 or so clones, with 70% to 90% appearing a single time and about 10% taken by the ten largest. V lost 5 bases, J lost 6 bases, and 10 bases lay in between. The CDR3 contains 13 residues. The germline V gene encodes CDR1 KGHDR and CDR2 SFDVKD.

The source is a woman aged 30 to 39 with COVID-19, enrolled during active disease. What was sequenced was peripheral blood. The V and J genes are TRBV24-1 and TRBJ1-5; weak D call: TRBD1 (6 bases). CDR3 bases: TGTGCCACCAGTGGGGGGGGCTCTCAGCCCCAGCATTTT. Encoded protein: CATSGGGSQPQHF.